This T cell receptor (beta chain) came from a study of T cells in Graves' hyperthyroidism and ophthalmopathy. Study results and caveats: Model predictions of ophthalmopathy came a median around 6.5 months before onset. Ophthalmopathy and stable hyperthyroidism were told apart by a 13 V-J model.

Absence of ophthalmopathy progression within 18 months defined stable Graves' hyperthyroidism. Those with hyperthyroidism were 18 to 65 years old, newly diagnosed, and ill for under 2 months. Template material for amplifying TCR beta CDR3 regions consisted of RNA transcripts. Primed by the HTBI set, a first-round RT-PCR was run on the TCR CDR3. Each CDR3 protein gets one entry after TCRdb re-called the multiplex PCR reads with MiXCR. The repertoire holds hundreds of thousands of distinct CDR3 sequences, with around 16% as singletons. This clonotype was seen at least ten times. Its antigen is still unknown. J lost 6 bases, V lost 6 bases, and 8 bases had no gene match. The CDR3 covers 14 residues. The germline gives CDR1 MDHEN, CDR2 SYDVKM.

The gene calls are TRBV28 and TRBJ1-5, with TRBD1 matching 7 bases. Input material: blood. The origin of this receptor is a woman younger than 45 with Graves' hyperthyroidism. The CDR3 spells CASRPGQVFQPQHF. The CDR3 region has the DNA TGTGCCAGCAGGCCAGGACAGGTCTTTCAGCCCCAGCATTTT.